One sample yielded the 10 T cell receptor beta chains listed below, sequenced in a study of cytotoxic CD8 clonotypes in ibrutinib-treated CLL. Generated by immunoSEQ multiplex PCR, the TCRdb table keeps only in-frame clones and is missing some. The table records 150,000 to 250,000 clones, 72% of them present only once. The sequenced sample was PBMCs, obtained after 24 months of ibrutinib treatment. The receptors were sampled from a human donor with chronic lymphocytic leukemia.

The chain couples TRBV6-5 to TRBJ2-3; a possible D gene is TRBD2 (6 bases). V lost 2 bases to trimming and J lost 8 bases, with 11 bases between them. The germline gives CDR1 MNHEY, CDR2 SVGAGI. This CDR3 region has 13 residues. CDR3 sequence reads: CASSYGGLGTQYF. In nucleotides, the CDR3 is TGTGCCAGCAGTTACGGGGGGTTAGGTACGCAGTATTTT.

This clone has only a few counts. This chain joins TRBV9 and TRBJ1-2, with 8 bases fitting TRBD1. CDR3 length: 15 residues. Germline V gene lookup returns CDR1 SGDLS and CDR2 YYNGEE. V trimming: 2 bases; J trimming: 7 bases; junction bases outside the gene matches: 10. This chain's CDR3 is CASSVGGQAIGGYTF. CDR3 DNA: TGTGCCAGCAGCGTGGGGGGACAGGCTATTGGTGGCTACACCTTC.

The genes are TRBV15 and TRBJ2-1; 10 bases are a match to TRBD2. This CDR3 has 14 residues. The V gene's germline CDR1 is LNHNV and CDR2 YYDKDF (reference sequence). After removal of 6 bases from V and 7 bases from J, the junction contained 6 bases not matched to a gene. The CDR3 nucleotides read TGTGCCACCAGTACTAGCGGGATTTCTAATGAGCAGTTCTTC. This encodes CATSTSGISNEQFF.

This chain connects TRBV2 to TRBJ1-4, with D possibly being TRBD1 (5 bases). This CDR3 has 17 residues. Germline CDR1 and CDR2: SNHLY and FYNNEI. With 10 bases removed from V and 0 bases from J, the gap between germline ends came to 21 bases. The CDR3 nucleotides read TGTGCCATCAAGAATTTTCGACAGACCTCAACTAATGAAAAACTGTTTTTT. It is translated as CAIKNFRQTSTNEKLFF.

CDR3 residues: CAISDGTSGRAIMNEQFF. The DNA for the CDR3 is TGTGCCATCAGTGACGGGACTAGCGGGAGGGCCATAATGAATGAGCAGTTCTTC. V gene TRBV10-3 combines with J gene TRBJ2-1; 16 bases line up with TRBD2. The junction had 9 bases not matched to a gene; V was cut back by 3 bases and J by 7 bases. The CDR3 is made up of 18 amino acids. Germline V CDR1 and CDR2: ENHRY, SYGVKD.

The gene calls are TRBV7-2 and TRBJ2-3; D remains ambiguous. The germline V gene has CDR1 SGHTA and CDR2 FQGNSA. Deletions cut 5 bases from V and 0 bases from J, with 12 bases between. This CDR3 has 15 residues. The CDR3 coding sequence is TGTGCCAGCAGCCCTCAGACGTCTAGCACAGATACGCAGTATTTT. This sequence encodes CASSPQTSSTDTQYF.

This sequence joins TRBV18 and TRBJ1-5; D is ambiguous. The CDR3 is 13 residues long. Trimming cost V 5 bases and J 0 bases, with 5 bases left between them. Per germline, CDR1 KGHSH and CDR2 LQKENI. CDR3 residues: CASSDYSNQPQHF. The CDR3 coding sequence is TGTGCCAGCTCAGACTATAGCAATCAGCCCCAGCATTTT.

This chain joins TRBV5-1 and TRBJ2-3, with D tentatively TRBD2 (6 bases). The CDR3 spans 14 residues. Between the trimmed V and J ends, which lost 4 bases and 0 bases, there was a span of 9 bases. Germline CDR1 and CDR2: SGHRS and YFSETQ. CDR3 sequence reads: CASSPSGSTDTQYF. CDR3 in DNA: TGCGCCAGCAGCCCAAGCGGGAGCACAGATACGCAGTATTTT. Together with reference TRBV5-1 and TRBJ2-3, the CDR3 gives the full variable domain: KAGVTQTPRYLIKTRGQQVTLSCSPISGHRSVSWYQQTPGQGLQFLFEYFSETQRNKGNFPGRFSGRQFSNSRSEMNVSTLELGDSALYLCASSPSGSTDTQYFGPGTRLTVL.

The chain recombines TRBV18 with TRBJ2-1, with 9 nucleotides matching TRBD2. The germline V gene encodes CDR1 KGHSH and CDR2 LQKENI. The CDR3 is 15 residues long. Unmatched junction bases numbered 8, after V lost 2 bases and J lost 9 bases. CDR3: CASSPTLAGRGEQFF. The CDR3 DNA is TGTGCCAGCTCACCAACCCTAGCGGGGCGGGGTGAGCAGTTCTTC.

V gene TRBV29-1 combines with J gene TRBJ2-7, with 9 bases matching TRBD2. Germline values: CDR1 SQVTM, CDR2 ANQGSEA. Losses at the gene ends were 6 bases for V and 5 bases for J; bases not matched to a gene: 11. There are 14 residues in the CDR3. This CDR3 reads CSVVSGRDRDEQYF. The DNA for the CDR3 is TGCAGCGTCGTTAGCGGGAGAGACCGCGACGAGCAGTACTTC.